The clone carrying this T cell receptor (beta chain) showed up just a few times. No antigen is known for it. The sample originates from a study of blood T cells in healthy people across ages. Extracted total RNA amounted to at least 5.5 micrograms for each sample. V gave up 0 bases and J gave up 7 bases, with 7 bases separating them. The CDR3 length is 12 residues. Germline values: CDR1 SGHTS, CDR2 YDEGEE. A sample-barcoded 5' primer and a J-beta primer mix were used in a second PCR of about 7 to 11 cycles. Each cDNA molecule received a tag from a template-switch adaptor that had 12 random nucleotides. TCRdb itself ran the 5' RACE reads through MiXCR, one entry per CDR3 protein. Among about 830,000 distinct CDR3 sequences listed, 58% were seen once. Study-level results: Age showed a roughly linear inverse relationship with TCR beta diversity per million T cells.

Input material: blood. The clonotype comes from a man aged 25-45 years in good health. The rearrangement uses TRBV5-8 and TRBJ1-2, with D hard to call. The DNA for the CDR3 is TGTGCCAGCAGCTTGGAAAGCTCTGGCTACACCTTC. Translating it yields CASSLESSGYTF. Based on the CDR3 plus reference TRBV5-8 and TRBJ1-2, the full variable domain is EAGVTQSPTHLIKTRGQQATLRCSPISGHTSVYWYQQALGLGLQFLLWYDEGEERNRGNFPPRFSGRQFPNYSSELNVNALELEDSALYLCASSLESSGYTFGSGTRLTVV.